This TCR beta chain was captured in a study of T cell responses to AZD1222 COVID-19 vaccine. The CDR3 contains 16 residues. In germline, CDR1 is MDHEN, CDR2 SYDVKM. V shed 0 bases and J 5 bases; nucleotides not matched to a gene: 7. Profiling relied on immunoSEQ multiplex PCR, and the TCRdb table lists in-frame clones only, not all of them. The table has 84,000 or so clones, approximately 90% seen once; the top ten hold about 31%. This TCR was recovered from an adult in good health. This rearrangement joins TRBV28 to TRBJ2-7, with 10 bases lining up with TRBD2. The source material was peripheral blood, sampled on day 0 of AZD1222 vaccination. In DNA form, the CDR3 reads TGTGCCAGCAGTTTATGGCCTAGCGGGAGTCCACACGAGCAGTACTTC. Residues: CASSLWPSGSPHEQYF.